This is a list of T cell receptor beta chains from one sample in a study of beta chain features in type 1 diabetes. This table comes from immunoSEQ multiplex PCR, and its TCRdb copy is limited to in-frame clones, with some not included. The sample comprises 200,000 to 250,000 clones, about 71% of which are singletons, and 0.053% rests with the top ten. The material sequenced was naive CD4+ T cells from blood. These receptors all stem from a man aged 25 to 40 in good health. Each CDR3 is given with its conserved first and last residue. The D gene is left open where the match is weak. Expanded clones are given a class, and other clones once, few, many or no size at all.

size | J | V | D | CDR3 | DNA
once | TRBJ2-1 | TRBV28 | - | CASRTLGGEQFF | TGTGCCAGCAGAACTTTGGGGGGTGAGCAGTTCTTC
- | TRBJ2-7 | TRBV27 | - | CASSSRPYEQYF | TGTGCCAGCAGTTCAAGGCCCTACGAGCAGTACTTC
once | TRBJ2-5 | TRBV18 | TRBD1 | CASSPRQGPETQYF | TGTGCCAGCTCACCGAGACAGGGCCCAGAGACCCAGTACTTC
few | TRBJ1-2 | TRBV7-9 | - | CASSSRITGYTF | TGTGCCAGCAGCTCTAGGATCACTGGGTACACCTTC
- | TRBJ2-7 | TRBV29-1 | - | CSVYLSGKSSYEQYF | TGCAGCGTTTACCTTTCAGGAAAAAGCTCCTACGAGCAGTACTTC
- | TRBJ2-7 | TRBV30 | - | CAWTGQGSYEQYF | TGTGCCTGGACCGGGCAGGGCTCCTACGAGCAGTACTTC
- | TRBJ1-1 | TRBV9 | - | CASSSPEVYKAFF | TGTGCCAGCAGCTCCCCCGAGGTCTATAAAGCTTTCTTT
- | TRBJ2-5 | TRBV7-9 | - | CASSPSETQYF | TGTGCCAGCAGCCCTAGTGAGACCCAGTACTTC
- | TRBJ2-3 | TRBV28 | - | CASSLSRDTDTQYF | TGTGCCAGCAGTTTGTCTCGGGACACAGATACGCAGTATTTT
- | TRBJ2-1 | TRBV29-1 | TRBD1 | CSVEGSRGSDWFF | TGCAGCGTTGAAGGTTCCAGGGGGTCCGATTGGTTCTTC
- | TRBJ2-3 | TRBV14 | - | CASSPRLGTDTQYF | TGTGCCAGCAGCCCCCGATTGGGCACAGATACGCAGTATTTT
- | TRBJ1-5 | TRBV30 | - | CAWSTDRGQPQHF | TGTGCCTGGAGTACAGACAGAGGGCAGCCCCAGCATTTT
- | TRBJ1-2 | TRBV30 | - | CAWSVGDFYYGYTF | TGTGCCTGGAGTGTCGGGGATTTCTACTATGGCTACACCTTC
- | TRBJ1-1 | TRBV30 | - | CAWNRGRSMNTEAFF | TGTGCCTGGAATCGGGGCAGATCGATGAACACTGAAGCTTTCTTT
few | TRBJ1-1 | TRBV9 | - | CASSVGTKSTEAFF | TGTGCCAGCAGCGTAGGGACTAAGAGCACTGAAGCTTTCTTT
- | TRBJ2-3 | TRBV15 | - | CATSRDTRTDTQYF | TGTGCCACCAGCAGAGACACGCGCACAGATACGCAGTATTTT
- | TRBJ2-7 | TRBV30 | TRBD2 | CAWSSLGLVGPEQYF | TGTGCCTGGAGTTCGCTAGGACTAGTCGGGCCCGAGCAGTACTTC
- | TRBJ2-3 | TRBV9 | - | CASLLREDTQYF | TGTGCCAGCTTACTAAGGGAGGATACGCAGTATTTT
- | TRBJ2-1 | TRBV5-4 | - | CASSLETRRSYNEQFF | TGTGCCAGCAGCTTGGAGACTAGACGATCCTACAATGAGCAGTTCTTC
few | TRBJ1-1 | TRBV29-1 | - | CSARTANTEAFF | TGCAGCGCTAGGACAGCAAACACTGAAGCTTTCTTT
- | TRBJ2-1 | TRBV30 | - | CAWSVGVHEQFF | TGTGCCTGGAGTGTAGGTGTCCATGAGCAGTTCTTC
- | TRBJ2-3 | TRBV6-6 | - | CASSYPQSDTQYF | TGTGCCAGCAGTTACCCTCAGTCAGATACGCAGTATTTT
- | TRBJ1-2 | TRBV27 | - | CATQFLGGYTF | TGTGCCACCCAGTTTCTCGGTGGCTACACCTTC
- | TRBJ2-5 | TRBV13 | TRBD2 | CASSPGLADETQYF | TGTGCCAGCAGCCCTGGACTAGCGGACGAGACCCAGTACTTC
few | TRBJ2-2 | TRBV9 | - | CASSVQGTGELFF | TGTGCCAGCAGCGTACAAGGAACCGGGGAGCTGTTTTTT
- | TRBJ2-3 | TRBV7-9 | TRBD2 | CASCSGTSGITDTQYF | TGTGCCAGCTGCTCTGGGACTAGCGGGATCACAGATACGCAGTATTTT
- | TRBJ2-1 | TRBV18 | TRBD1 | CASSLRTGDNEQFF | TGTGCCAGCTCACTAAGGACAGGGGATAATGAGCAGTTCTTC
- | TRBJ2-1 | TRBV7-2 | - | CASSRGAAYNEQFF | TGTGCCAGCAGCCGGGGGGCCGCCTACAATGAGCAGTTCTTC
- | TRBJ2-7 | TRBV29-1 | - | CSVGRGNEQYF | TGCAGCGTTGGTCGGGGTAACGAGCAGTACTTC
- | TRBJ2-7 | TRBV18 | - | CASSPDPYEQYF | TGTGCCAGCTCACCGGACCCCTACGAGCAGTACTTC
- | TRBJ2-1 | TRBV7-9 | - | CASSFGAYNEQFF | TGTGCCAGCAGCTTCGGGGCCTACAATGAGCAGTTCTTC
- | TRBJ2-1 | TRBV7-6 | - | CASSLGVGEQFF | TGTGCCAGCAGCCTTGGGGTTGGTGAGCAGTTCTTC